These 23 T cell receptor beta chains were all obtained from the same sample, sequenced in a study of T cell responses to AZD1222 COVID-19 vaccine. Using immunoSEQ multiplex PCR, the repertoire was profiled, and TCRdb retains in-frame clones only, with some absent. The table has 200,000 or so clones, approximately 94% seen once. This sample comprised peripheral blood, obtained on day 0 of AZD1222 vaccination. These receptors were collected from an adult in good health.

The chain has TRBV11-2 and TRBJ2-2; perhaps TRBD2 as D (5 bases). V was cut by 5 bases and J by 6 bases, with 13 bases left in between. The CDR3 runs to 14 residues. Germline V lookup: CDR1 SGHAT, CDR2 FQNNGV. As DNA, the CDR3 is TGTGCCAGCAGCGTGACCCCGGAGGCCGGGGAGCTGTTTTTT. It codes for CASSVTPEAGELFF.

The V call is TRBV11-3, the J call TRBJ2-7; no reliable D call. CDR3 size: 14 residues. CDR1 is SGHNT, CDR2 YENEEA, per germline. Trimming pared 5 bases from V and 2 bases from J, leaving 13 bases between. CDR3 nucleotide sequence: TGTGCCAGCAGCCTAGGGTTGGGGACCTACGAGCAGTACTTC. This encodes CASSLGLGTYEQYF.

The CDR3 bases are TGTGCCAGCAGCTTGGGGAGCGGGCAAGAGACCCAGTACTTC. It translates to CASSLGSGQETQYF. This chain connects TRBV5-4 to TRBJ2-5, with D possibly being TRBD2 (6 bases). V lost 0 bases and J 2 bases, leaving 8 bases between the germline ends. Germline CDR1 reads SGHNT; CDR2 reads YYREEE (reference sequence). The CDR3 spans 14 residues.

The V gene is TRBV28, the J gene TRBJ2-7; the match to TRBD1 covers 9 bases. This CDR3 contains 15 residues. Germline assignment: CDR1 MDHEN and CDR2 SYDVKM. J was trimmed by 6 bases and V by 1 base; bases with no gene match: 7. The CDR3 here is CASSLLGQGFSEQYF. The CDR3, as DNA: TGTGCCAGCAGTTTATTAGGACAGGGGTTCAGCGAGCAGTACTTC.

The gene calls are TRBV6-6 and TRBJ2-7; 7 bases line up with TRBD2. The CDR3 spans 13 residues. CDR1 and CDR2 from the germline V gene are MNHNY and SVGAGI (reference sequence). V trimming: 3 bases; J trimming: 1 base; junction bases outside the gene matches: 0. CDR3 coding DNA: TGTGCCAGCAGTTATAGCGGGTCCTACGAGCAGTACTTC. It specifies CASSYSGSYEQYF.

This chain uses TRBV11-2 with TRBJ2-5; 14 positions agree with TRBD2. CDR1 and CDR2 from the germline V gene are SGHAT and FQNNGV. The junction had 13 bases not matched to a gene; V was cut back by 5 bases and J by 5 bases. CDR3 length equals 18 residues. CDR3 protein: CASSQKPGLAGAAETQYF. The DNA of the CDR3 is TGTGCCAGCAGCCAAAAACCGGGACTAGCGGGAGCTGCGGAGACCCAGTACTTC.

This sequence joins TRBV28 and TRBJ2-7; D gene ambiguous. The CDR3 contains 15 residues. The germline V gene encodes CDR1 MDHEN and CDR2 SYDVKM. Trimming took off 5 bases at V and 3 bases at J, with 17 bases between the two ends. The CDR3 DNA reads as TGTGCCAGCAGTCCGACGGCAGGTGAAATCTACGAGCAGTACTTC. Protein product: CASSPTAGEIYEQYF.

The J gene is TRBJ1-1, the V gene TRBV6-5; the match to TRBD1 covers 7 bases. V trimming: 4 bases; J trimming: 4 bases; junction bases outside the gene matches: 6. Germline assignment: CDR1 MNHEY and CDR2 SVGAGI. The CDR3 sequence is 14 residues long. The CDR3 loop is CASSLDRVVTEAFF. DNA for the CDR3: TGTGCCAGCAGTTTAGACAGGGTCGTCACTGAAGCTTTCTTT.

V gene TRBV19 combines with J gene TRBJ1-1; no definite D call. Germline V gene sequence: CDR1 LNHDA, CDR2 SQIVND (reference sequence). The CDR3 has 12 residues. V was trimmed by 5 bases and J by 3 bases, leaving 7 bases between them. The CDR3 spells CASSPGYTEAFF. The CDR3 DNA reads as TGTGCCAGTAGTCCGGGATACACTGAAGCTTTCTTT. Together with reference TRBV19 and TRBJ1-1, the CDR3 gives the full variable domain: DGGITQSPKYLFRKEGQNVTLSCEQNLNHDAMYWYRQDPGQGLRLIYYSQIVNDFQKGDIAEGYSVSREKKESFPLTVTSAQKNPTAFYLCASSPGYTEAFFGQGTRLTVV.

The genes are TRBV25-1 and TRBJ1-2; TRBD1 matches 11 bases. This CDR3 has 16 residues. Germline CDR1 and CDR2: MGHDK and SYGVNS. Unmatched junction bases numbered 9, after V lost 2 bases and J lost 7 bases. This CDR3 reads CASSELGGQGVLGYTF. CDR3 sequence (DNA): TGTGCCAGCAGTGAACTGGGGGGACAGGGGGTACTTGGCTACACCTTC.

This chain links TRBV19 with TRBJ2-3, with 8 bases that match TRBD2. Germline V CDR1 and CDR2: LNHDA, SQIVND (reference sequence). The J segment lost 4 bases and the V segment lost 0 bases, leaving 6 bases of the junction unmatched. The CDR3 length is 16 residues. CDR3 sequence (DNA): TGTGCCAGTAGTATAGAAACGGGAGGGCCTCCAGATACGCAGTATTTT. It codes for CASSIETGGPPDTQYF.

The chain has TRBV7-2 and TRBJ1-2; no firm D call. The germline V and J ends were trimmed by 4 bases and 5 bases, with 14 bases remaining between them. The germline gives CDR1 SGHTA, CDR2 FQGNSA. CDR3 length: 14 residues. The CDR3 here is CASSSGSRWYGYTF. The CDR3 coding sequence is TGTGCCAGCAGCTCGGGGAGCCGTTGGTATGGCTACACCTTC.

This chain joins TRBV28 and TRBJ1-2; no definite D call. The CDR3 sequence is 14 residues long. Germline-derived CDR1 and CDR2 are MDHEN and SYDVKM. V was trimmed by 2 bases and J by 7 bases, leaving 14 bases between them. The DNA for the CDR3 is TGTGCCAGCAGTTTAGGTGTCTTTACGGGTGGCTACACCTTC. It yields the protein CASSLGVFTGGYTF.

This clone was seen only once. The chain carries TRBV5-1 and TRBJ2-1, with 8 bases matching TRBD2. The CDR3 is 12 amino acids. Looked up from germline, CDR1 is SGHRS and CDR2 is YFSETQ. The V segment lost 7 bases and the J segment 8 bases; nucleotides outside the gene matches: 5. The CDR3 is CASQREWDEQFF. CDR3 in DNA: TGCGCCAGCCAGCGGGAGTGGGATGAGCAGTTCTTC.

The CDR3 sequence is CASSFRSGPNPFYEQYF. As DNA, the CDR3 is TGTGCCAGCAGCTTCCGTTCGGGGCCGAATCCTTTCTACGAGCAGTACTTC. The chain combines TRBV7-2 with TRBJ2-7; D might be TRBD1 or TRBD2, each matching 5 bases. There are 17 residues in the CDR3. The V gene lost 3 bases and the J gene lost 3 bases, with 21 bases spanning the gap. Looked up from germline, CDR1 is SGHTA and CDR2 is FQGNSA.

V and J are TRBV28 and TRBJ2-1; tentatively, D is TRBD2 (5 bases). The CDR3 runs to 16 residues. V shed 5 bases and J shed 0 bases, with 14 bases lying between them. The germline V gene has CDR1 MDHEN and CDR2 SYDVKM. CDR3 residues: CASSPLSETSYNEQFF. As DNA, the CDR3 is TGTGCCAGCAGTCCCCTTAGCGAAACCTCCTACAATGAGCAGTTCTTC.

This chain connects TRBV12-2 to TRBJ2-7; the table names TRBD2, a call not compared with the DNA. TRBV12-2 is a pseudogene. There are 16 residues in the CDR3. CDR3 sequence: CASRLAHRGVSYEQYF. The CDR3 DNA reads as TGTGCAAGTCGCTTAGCGCACCGGGGAGTCTCCTACGAGCAGTACTTC.

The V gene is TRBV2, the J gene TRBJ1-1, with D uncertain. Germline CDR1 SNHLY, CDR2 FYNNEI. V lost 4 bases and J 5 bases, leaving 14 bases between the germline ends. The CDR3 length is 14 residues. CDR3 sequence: CASSVLFGGTEAFF. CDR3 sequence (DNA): TGTGCCAGCAGTGTGTTATTTGGAGGTACTGAAGCTTTCTTT.

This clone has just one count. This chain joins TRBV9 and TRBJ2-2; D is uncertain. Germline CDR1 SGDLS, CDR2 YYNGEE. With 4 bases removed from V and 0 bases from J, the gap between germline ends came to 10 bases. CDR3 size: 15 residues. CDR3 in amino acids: CASSYGVANTGELFF. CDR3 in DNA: TGTGCCAGCAGCTATGGGGTAGCGAACACCGGGGAGCTGTTTTTT.

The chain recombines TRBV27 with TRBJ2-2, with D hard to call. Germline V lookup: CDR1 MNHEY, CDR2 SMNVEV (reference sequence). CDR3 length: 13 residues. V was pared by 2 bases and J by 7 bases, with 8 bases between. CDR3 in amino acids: CASSLIGDGELFF. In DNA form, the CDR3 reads TGTGCCAGCAGTTTAATAGGAGACGGGGAGCTGTTTTTT.

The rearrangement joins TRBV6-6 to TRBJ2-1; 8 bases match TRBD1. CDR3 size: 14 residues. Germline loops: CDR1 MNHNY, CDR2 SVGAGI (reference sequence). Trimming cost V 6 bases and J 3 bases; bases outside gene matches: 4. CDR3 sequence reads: CASRGGTGYNEQFF. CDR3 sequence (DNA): TGTGCCAGCAGGGGCGGGACAGGCTACAATGAGCAGTTCTTC.

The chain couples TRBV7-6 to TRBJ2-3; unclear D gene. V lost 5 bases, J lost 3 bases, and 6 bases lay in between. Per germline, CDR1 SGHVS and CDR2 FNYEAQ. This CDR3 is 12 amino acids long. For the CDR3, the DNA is TGTGCCAGCAGCCCTCGTACAGATACGCAGTATTTT. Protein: CASSPRTDTQYF.

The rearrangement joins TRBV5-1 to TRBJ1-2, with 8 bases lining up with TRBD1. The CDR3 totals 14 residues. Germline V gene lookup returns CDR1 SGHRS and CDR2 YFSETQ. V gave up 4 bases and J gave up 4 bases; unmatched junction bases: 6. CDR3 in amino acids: CASSKYDRGYGYTF. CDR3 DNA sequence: TGCGCCAGCAGCAAATACGACAGGGGCTATGGCTACACCTTC.